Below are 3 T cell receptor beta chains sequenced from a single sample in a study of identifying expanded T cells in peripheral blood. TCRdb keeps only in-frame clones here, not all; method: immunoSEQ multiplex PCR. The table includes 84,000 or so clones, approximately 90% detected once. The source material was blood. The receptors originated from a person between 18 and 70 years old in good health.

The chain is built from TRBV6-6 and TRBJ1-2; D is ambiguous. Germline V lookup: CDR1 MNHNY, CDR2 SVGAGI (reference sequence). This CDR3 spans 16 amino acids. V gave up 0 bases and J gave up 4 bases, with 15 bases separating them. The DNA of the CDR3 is TGTGCCAGCAGTTACTCGAACTTGGTAAGCGGCTATGGCTACACCTTC. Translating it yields CASSYSNLVSGYGYTF.

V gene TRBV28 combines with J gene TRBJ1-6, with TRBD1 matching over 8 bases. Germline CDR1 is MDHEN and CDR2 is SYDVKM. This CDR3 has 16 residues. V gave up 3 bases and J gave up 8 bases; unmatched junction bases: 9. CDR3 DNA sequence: TGTGCCAGCAGTTTTGGGGCGGGGACAGGTTATTCACCCCTCCACTTT. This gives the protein CASSFGAGTGYSPLHF.

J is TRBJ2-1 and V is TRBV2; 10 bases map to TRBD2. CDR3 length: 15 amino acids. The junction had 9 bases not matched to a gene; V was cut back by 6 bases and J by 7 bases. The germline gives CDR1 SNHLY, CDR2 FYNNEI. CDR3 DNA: TGTGCCAGCAGACTAACTAGCGGGGATGGTAATGAGCAGTTCTTC. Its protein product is CASRLTSGDGNEQFF.